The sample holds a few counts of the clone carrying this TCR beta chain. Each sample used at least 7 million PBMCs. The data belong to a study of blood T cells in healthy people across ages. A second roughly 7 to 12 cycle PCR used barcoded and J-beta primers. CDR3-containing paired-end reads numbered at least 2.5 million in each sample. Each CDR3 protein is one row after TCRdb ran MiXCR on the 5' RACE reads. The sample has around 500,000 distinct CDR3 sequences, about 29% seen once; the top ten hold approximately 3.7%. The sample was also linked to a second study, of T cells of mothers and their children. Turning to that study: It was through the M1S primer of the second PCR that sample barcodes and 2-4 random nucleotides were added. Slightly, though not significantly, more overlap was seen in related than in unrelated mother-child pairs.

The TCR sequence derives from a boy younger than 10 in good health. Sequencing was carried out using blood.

The DNA of the CDR3 is TGCGCCAGCAGCTGGAGGGGGACAACTAATGAAAAACTGTTTTTT. Translating it yields CASSWRGTTNEKLFF. This chain links TRBV5-1 with TRBJ1-4, with a weak D call TRBD1 (6 bases). The germline V and J ends were trimmed by 3 bases and 0 bases, with 9 bases remaining between them. Germline V gene data show CDR1 as SGHRS and CDR2 as YFSETQ. The CDR3 length is 15 residues.